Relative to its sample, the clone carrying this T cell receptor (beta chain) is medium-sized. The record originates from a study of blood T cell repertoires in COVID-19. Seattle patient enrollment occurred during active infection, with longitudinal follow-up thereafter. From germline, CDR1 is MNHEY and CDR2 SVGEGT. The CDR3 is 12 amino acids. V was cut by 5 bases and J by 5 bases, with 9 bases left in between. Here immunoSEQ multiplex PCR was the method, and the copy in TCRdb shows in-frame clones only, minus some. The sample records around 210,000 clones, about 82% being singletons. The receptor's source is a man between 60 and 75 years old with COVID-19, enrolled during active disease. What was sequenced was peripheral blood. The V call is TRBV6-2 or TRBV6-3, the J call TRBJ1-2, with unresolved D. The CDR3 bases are TGTGCCAGCAGTCCCACAGCTTATGGCTACACCTTC. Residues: CASSPTAYGYTF.